These T cell receptor beta chains were read from a single sample in a study of metastatic and nonmetastatic thyroid tumors. TCRdb re-analyzed the PCR reads using MiXCR. The repertoire holds over 20,000 clones, with about 20% as singletons. The source material was blood. Receptors originate from a female donor with papillary thyroid cancer or a benign thyroid nodule (not recorded which). Some clones in this sample may be carry-over from other donors' samples. Each CDR3 is given with its conserved first and last residue. A D gene is named only where the DNA matches it firmly. Clone size appears in some rows only: once, few, many, or a class for an expanded clone.

V gene: TRBV5-8
J gene: TRBJ1-3
D gene: NA
clone size: NA
CDR3 length: 15
CDR3 DNA: TGTGCCAGCAGCTTGAGCACTTACTCTGGAAACACCATATATTTT
CDR3 protein: CASSLSTYSGNTIYF

V gene: TRBV6-5
J gene: TRBJ2-7
D gene: NA
clone size: few
CDR3 length: 13
CDR3 DNA: TGTGCCAGCAGTTACTACATTACCTACGAGCAGTACTTC
CDR3 protein: CASSYYITYEQYF

V gene: TRBV2
J gene: TRBJ2-5
D gene: TRBD1
clone size: many
CDR3 length: 15
CDR3 DNA: TGTGCCAGCACTTACAGGGGTCGAGGTCAAGAGACCCAGTACTTC
CDR3 protein: CASTYRGRGQETQYF

V gene: TRBV28
J gene: TRBJ2-7
D gene: NA
clone size: few
CDR3 length: 13
CDR3 DNA: TGTGCCAGCAGTCGGACGCCTAGCCACGAGCAGTACTTC
CDR3 protein: CASSRTPSHEQYF

V gene: TRBV19
J gene: TRBJ1-3
D gene: TRBD1
clone size: many
CDR3 length: 16
CDR3 DNA: TGTGCCAGTAGTATGGGACAGCCGATCTCTGGAAACACCATATATTTT
CDR3 protein: CASSMGQPISGNTIYF

V gene: TRBV7-2
J gene: TRBJ1-6
D gene: NA
clone size: medium-sized
CDR3 length: 18
CDR3 DNA: TGTGCCAGCAGCTCCCCAGGCGGCTTCAGCTCCTATAATTCACCCCTCCACTTT
CDR3 protein: CASSSPGGFSSYNSPLHF

V gene: TRBV6-1
J gene: TRBJ1-2
D gene: TRBD1
clone size: NA
CDR3 length: 13
CDR3 DNA: TGTGCCAGCAGTGTAGCGACAGGGTCTTTCTACACCTTC
CDR3 protein: CASSVATGSFYTF

V gene: TRBV12-3/TRBV12-4
J gene: TRBJ2-2
D gene: NA
clone size: few
CDR3 length: 11
CDR3 DNA: TGTGCCAGCGTGTTCACCGGTGAGCTGTTTTTT
CDR3 protein: CASVFTGELFF

V gene: TRBV11-2
J gene: TRBJ1-2
D gene: NA
clone size: NA
CDR3 length: 15
CDR3 DNA: TGTGCCAGCAGCCGTGGGGCGGGGGGGCTCTCTGGCTACACCTTC
CDR3 protein: CASSRGAGGLSGYTF

V gene: TRBV7-6
J gene: TRBJ1-1
D gene: NA
clone size: many
CDR3 length: 14
CDR3 DNA: TGTGCCAGCAGCTTAGGGGGGGTCGGCACTGAAGCTTTCTTT
CDR3 protein: CASSLGGVGTEAFF

V gene: TRBV20-1
J gene: TRBJ2-1
D gene: TRBD2
clone size: many
CDR3 length: 15
CDR3 DNA: TGCAGTGCTAGAGACGCTAGCGGGATGAACAATGAGCAGTTCTTC
CDR3 protein: CSARDASGMNNEQFF

V gene: TRBV14
J gene: TRBJ2-2
D gene: NA
clone size: many
CDR3 length: 11
CDR3 DNA: TGTGCCAGCAGCCAAGACTGGGAGCTGTTTTTT
CDR3 protein: CASSQDWELFF

V gene: TRBV6-2/TRBV6-3
J gene: TRBJ1-1
D gene: NA
clone size: few
CDR3 length: 14
CDR3 DNA: TGTGCCAGCAGTGACCCCAACGTACAGGCTGAAGCTTTCTTT
CDR3 protein: CASSDPNVQAEAFF

V gene: TRBV7-2
J gene: TRBJ1-3
D gene: TRBD1
clone size: many
CDR3 length: 18
CDR3 DNA: TGTGCCAGCAGCTTGCAATCGGGACAGCGTTACTCTGGAAGCACCATATATTTT
CDR3 protein: CASSLQSGQRYSGSTIYF

V gene: TRBV2
J gene: TRBJ2-1
D gene: NA
clone size: many
CDR3 length: 15
CDR3 DNA: TGTGCCAGCAGGGGACATGGCCCCCTGACGAATGAGCAGTTCTTC
CDR3 protein: CASRGHGPLTNEQFF

V gene: TRBV19
J gene: TRBJ1-1
D gene: NA
clone size: many
CDR3 length: 16
CDR3 DNA: TGTGCCAGTGATGGTTGGCGGGGTTTGGAGAACACTGAAGCTTTCTTT
CDR3 protein: CASDGWRGLENTEAFF

V gene: TRBV24-1
J gene: TRBJ1-2
D gene: NA
clone size: many
CDR3 length: 12
CDR3 DNA: TGTGCCACCACGTCGGGGGTGGATGGCTACACCTTC
CDR3 protein: CATTSGVDGYTF

V gene: TRBV10-3
J gene: TRBJ1-3
D gene: TRBD1
clone size: many
CDR3 length: 14
CDR3 DNA: TGTGCCATCAGTAGCCGGGACAGCCGAAACACCATATATTTT
CDR3 protein: CAISSRDSRNTIYF

V gene: TRBV6-1
J gene: TRBJ2-3
D gene: TRBD2
clone size: NA
CDR3 length: 16
CDR3 DNA: TGTGCCAGCAGGCTAATCGGGACTAGCGGGACAGATACGCAGTATTTT
CDR3 protein: CASRLIGTSGTDTQYF

V gene: TRBV2
J gene: TRBJ1-2
D gene: TRBD1
clone size: NA
CDR3 length: 12
CDR3 DNA: TGTGTCAGCAGGGTAGGGGGCGATGGGTACACCTTC
CDR3 protein: CVSRVGGDGYTF

V gene: TRBV14
J gene: TRBJ2-5
D gene: NA
clone size: many
CDR3 length: 16
CDR3 DNA: TGTGCCAGCAGCCAAGATCGGGAGTCGTACCAAGAGACCCAGTACTTC
CDR3 protein: CASSQDRESYQETQYF

V gene: TRBV10-1
J gene: TRBJ2-1
D gene: NA
clone size: few
CDR3 length: 13
CDR3 DNA: TGCGCCAGCAGTGAGGGGGGAAGTAGGGAGCAGTTCTTC
CDR3 protein: CASSEGGSREQFF

V gene: TRBV4-2
J gene: TRBJ2-3
D gene: NA
clone size: many
CDR3 length: 15
CDR3 DNA: TGTGCCAGCAGCCAAGATCAGGGGTTCACAGATACGCAGTATTTT
CDR3 protein: CASSQDQGFTDTQYF

V gene: TRBV28
J gene: TRBJ1-2
D gene: NA
clone size: few
CDR3 length: 12
CDR3 DNA: TGTGCCAGCAGTCAACAGGGATGTGGCTACACCTTC
CDR3 protein: CASSQQGCGYTF